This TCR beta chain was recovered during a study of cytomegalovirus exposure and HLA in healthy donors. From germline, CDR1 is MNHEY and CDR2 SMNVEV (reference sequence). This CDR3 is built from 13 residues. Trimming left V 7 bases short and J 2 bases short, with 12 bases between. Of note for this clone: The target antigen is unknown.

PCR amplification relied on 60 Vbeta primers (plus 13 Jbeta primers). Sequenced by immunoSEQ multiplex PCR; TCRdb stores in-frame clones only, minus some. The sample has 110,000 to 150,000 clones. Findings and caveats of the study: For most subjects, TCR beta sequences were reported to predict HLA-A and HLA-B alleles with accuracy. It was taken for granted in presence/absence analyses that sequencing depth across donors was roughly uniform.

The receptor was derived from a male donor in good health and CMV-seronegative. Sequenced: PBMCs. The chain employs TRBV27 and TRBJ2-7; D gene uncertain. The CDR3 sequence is CASILTVAYEQYF. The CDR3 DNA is TGTGCCAGCATTCTAACGGTGGCCTACGAGCAGTACTTC.